This T cell receptor (beta chain) was documented in a study of CD8 T cells in Susac syndrome. RNA was extracted with the RNeasy kit, and a quantity of about 0.45 to 1 ug was reverse transcribed using random hexamers. TCRdb called the immunoSEQ multiplex PCR reads again in MiXCR, with one record for every CDR3 protein. The table lists approximately 210,000 distinct CDR3 sequences, over 90% of them singletons. The V end was cut by 4 bases, the J end by 3 bases, with 16 bases between. Germline V CDR1 and CDR2: SQVTM, ANQGSEA. The CDR3 is 15 residues long. Sequencing input: CD4+ T cells from PBMCs. This chain uses TRBV29-1 with TRBJ2-4, with D unclear. This sequence was found in a human donor with Susac syndrome. The CDR3 DNA follows: TGCAGCGTTGTGATTCCATCTCTGGACAAAAACATTCAGTACTTC. It specifies CSVVIPSLDKNIQYF.